A selection of T cell receptor beta chains follows, all from one sample in a study of cytomegalovirus exposure and HLA in healthy donors. Measured with immunoSEQ multiplex PCR; TCRdb has only the in-frame clones, and not every one. The table lists roughly 200,000 clones. The specimen sequenced was PBMCs. The receptors were sampled from a girl aged 2-10 years in good health and CMV-seropositive. CDR3s include the opening cysteine and the closing phenylalanine or tryptophan. Each record gives: V gene, D gene, CDR3 length, J gene, CDR3 protein, CDR3 DNA. The D gene is left open where the match is weak.

V: TRBV7-6; D: TRBD2; length: 17; J: TRBJ2-5; CDR3: CASSLFAGGASQETQYF; DNA: TGTGCCAGCAGCTTATTTGCGGGAGGAGCCAGCCAAGAGACCCAGTACTTC
V: TRBV5-6; D: NA; length: 17; J: TRBJ2-3; CDR3: CASSAEGFGVSTDTQYF; DNA: TGTGCCAGCAGCGCGGAGGGGTTCGGGGTCAGCACAGATACGCAGTATTTT
V: TRBV18; D: TRBD1; length: 15; J: TRBJ2-7; CDR3: CASSPPGQGPYEQYF; DNA: TGTGCCAGCTCACCTCCGGGACAGGGCCCCTACGAGCAGTACTTC
V: TRBV27; D: TRBD1; length: 16; J: TRBJ1-5; CDR3: CASSLFSTGGNQPQHF; DNA: TGTGCCAGCAGTTTATTCTCGACAGGGGGCAATCAGCCCCAGCATTTT
V: TRBV11-2; D: NA; length: 12; J: TRBJ1-2; CDR3: CASSSGDYGYTF; DNA: TGTGCCAGCAGCTCCGGAGACTATGGCTACACCTTC
V: TRBV7-8; D: NA; length: 20; J: TRBJ1-5; CDR3: CASSLSYRGERGSSNQPQHF; DNA: TGTGCCAGCAGCCTATCATACCGGGGAGAGAGAGGGTCTAGCAATCAGCCCCAGCATTTT
V: TRBV9; D: NA; length: 13; J: TRBJ1-5; CDR3: CASSVQGNQPQHF; DNA: TGTGCCAGCAGCGTTCAGGGGAATCAGCCCCAGCATTTT
V: TRBV18; D: TRBD2; length: 15; J: TRBJ2-1; CDR3: CASSPPSGAYNEQFF; DNA: TGTGCCAGCTCACCTCCTAGCGGGGCCTACAATGAGCAGTTCTTC
V: TRBV29-1; D: NA; length: 14; J: TRBJ2-3; CDR3: CSVAGGGRADTQYF; DNA: TGCAGCGTTGCCGGGGGTGGAAGGGCAGATACGCAGTATTTT
V: TRBV6-5; D: TRBD2; length: 14; J: TRBJ2-1; CDR3: CASSTGLATNEQFF; DNA: TGTGCCAGCAGTACGGGACTAGCGACGAATGAGCAGTTCTTC
V: TRBV27; D: NA; length: 16; J: TRBJ2-1; CDR3: CAAALLRGKGYNEQFF; DNA: TGTGCCGCAGCGTTACTACGCGGGAAGGGCTACAATGAGCAGTTCTTC
V: TRBV27; D: NA; length: 14; J: TRBJ2-3; CDR3: CASSFQGSTDTQYF; DNA: TGTGCCAGCAGTTTCCAGGGAAGCACAGATACGCAGTATTTT
V: TRBV28; D: TRBD1; length: 13; J: TRBJ1-3; CDR3: CASRQGRGNTIYF; DNA: TGTGCCAGTAGACAGGGCCGAGGAAACACCATATATTTT
V: TRBV5-1; D: NA; length: 15; J: TRBJ2-3; CDR3: CASSFGGVGEDTQYF; DNA: TGCGCCAGCAGCTTTGGAGGGGTGGGAGAAGATACGCAGTATTTT
V: TRBV2; D: NA; length: 14; J: TRBJ2-3; CDR3: CASSPTTVTDTQYF; DNA: TGTGCCAGCAGCCCGACGACTGTCACAGATACGCAGTATTTT
V: TRBV2; D: NA; length: 12; J: TRBJ1-2; CDR3: CASRQVEHGYTF; DNA: TGTGCCAGTCGACAGGTTGAACATGGCTACACCTTC